This T cell receptor (beta chain) is drawn from a study of T cell changes during pregnancy in multiple sclerosis. The repertoire was sequenced with immunoSEQ multiplex PCR; TCRdb's copy has only in-frame clones and lacks some. The sample records some 100,000 clones, around 90% being singletons. The sequence derives from a female donor with multiple sclerosis, enrolled in a pregnancy study. The input for sequencing was peripheral blood, taken in the second trimester of pregnancy.

CDR3 DNA: TGTGCCAGTAACCGCGGCCTGACAGGGCTGGAAGGCTACACCTTC. It specifies CASNRGLTGLEGYTF. The chain carries TRBV19 and TRBJ1-2; 7 bases line up with TRBD1. The CDR3 runs to 15 residues. Germline V CDR1 and CDR2: LNHDA, SQIVND (reference sequence). The junction had 16 bases not matched to a gene; V was cut back by 7 bases and J by 8 bases.